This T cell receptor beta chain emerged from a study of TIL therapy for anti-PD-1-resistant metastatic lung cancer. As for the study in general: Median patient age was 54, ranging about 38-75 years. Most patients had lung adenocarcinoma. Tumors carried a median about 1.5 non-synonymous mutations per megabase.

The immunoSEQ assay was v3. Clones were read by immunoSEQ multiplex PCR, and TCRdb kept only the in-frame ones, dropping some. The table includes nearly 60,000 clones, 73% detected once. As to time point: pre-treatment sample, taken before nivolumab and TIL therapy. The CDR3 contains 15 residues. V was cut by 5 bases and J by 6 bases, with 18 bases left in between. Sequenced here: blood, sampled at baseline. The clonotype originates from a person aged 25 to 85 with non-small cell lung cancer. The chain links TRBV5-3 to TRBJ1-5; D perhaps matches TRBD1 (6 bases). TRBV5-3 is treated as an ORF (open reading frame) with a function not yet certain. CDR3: CARRPTGCPLQPQHF. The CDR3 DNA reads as TGTGCCAGAAGGCCAACAGGGTGTCCCCTTCAGCCCCAGCATTTT.